The T cell receptor (beta chain) under discussion was sequenced for a study of monozygotic twins with cystic fibrosis. The ends were cut back, 3 bases at V and 5 bases at J, with 14 bases in the middle. The germline V gene encodes CDR1 SGDLS and CDR2 YYNGEE. This CDR3 is 14 amino acids long. Libraries were prepared by immunoSEQ multiplex PCR; TCRdb keeps only in-frame clonotypes and omits some of them. The sample yields roughly 29,000 clones, around 81% seen once. V gene TRBV9 combines with J gene TRBJ2-5, with a tentative D call TRBD1 (5 bases). Sample: blood. The receptor was isolated from a girl aged 2-10 years with cystic fibrosis. The CDR3 bases are TGTGCCAGCAGCGGAAAGTCAGGGAAGGAGACCCAGTACTTC. Encoded protein: CASSGKSGKETQYF.